The 14 T cell receptor beta chains below were found in one sample sequenced in a study of blood T cell repertoires in COVID-19. TCRdb's copy holds only in-frame clones and misses some; the assay was immunoSEQ multiplex PCR. Seen here are tens of thousands of clones, around 83% observed once, and the top ten hold 35% to 45%. Sequenced material: peripheral blood. Source of these receptors: a woman over 75 with active or convalescent COVID-19.

This rearrangement joins TRBV19 to TRBJ1-2; 7 positions agree with TRBD1. The CDR3 runs to 17 residues. Trimming took 6 bases from V and 5 from J; bases not matched to a gene: 18. The V gene's germline CDR1 is LNHDA and CDR2 SQIVND (reference sequence). The CDR3 loop is CASSPSRQQGRGYGYTF. CDR3 in DNA: TGTGCCAGTAGCCCATCCCGCCAACAGGGGCGAGGATATGGCTACACCTTC.

J is TRBJ1-1 and V is TRBV20-1; perhaps TRBD1 as D (6 bases). Germline V gene sequence: CDR1 DFQATT, CDR2 SNEGSKA (reference sequence). With 3 bases removed from V and 1 base from J, the gap between germline ends came to 12 bases. The CDR3 is 14 residues long. CDR3 loop: CSASLRQANTEAFF. In DNA form, the CDR3 reads TGCAGTGCTAGTTTGAGACAGGCGAACACTGAAGCTTTCTTT.

The V and J genes are TRBV11-2 and TRBJ2-7; 12 nucleotides line up with TRBD2. V gave up 7 bases and J gave up 3 bases; unmatched junction bases: 4. From germline, CDR1 is SGHAT and CDR2 FQNNGV. The CDR3 sequence is 14 residues long. The CDR3 loop reads CASKRTSGVYEQYF. The DNA of the CDR3 is TGTGCCAGCAAGCGGACTAGCGGGGTCTACGAGCAGTACTTC.

The chain uses TRBV19 and TRBJ1-5; 7 bases match TRBD1. The CDR3 contains 17 residues. With 1 base clipped from V and 4 bases from J, the junction kept 10 bases outside the gene matches. Germline V gene data show CDR1 as LNHDA and CDR2 as SQIVND (reference sequence). This CDR3 is CASSIAPSAGGNQPQHF. The CDR3 nucleotides are TGTGCCAGTAGTATAGCACCCTCAGCAGGGGGGAATCAGCCCCAGCATTTT.

J is TRBJ1-1 and V is TRBV3-1 (or the pseudogene TRBV3-2); 9 nucleotides match TRBD1. CDR1 and CDR2 from the germline V gene are LGHDT and YNNKEL (reference sequence). V trimming: 2 bases; J trimming: 4 bases; junction bases outside the gene matches: 5. This CDR3 is built from 15 residues. The CDR3 loop reads CASSQSPTGGTEAFF. The CDR3 coding sequence is TGTGCCAGCAGCCAAAGTCCGACAGGGGGCACTGAAGCTTTCTTT.

The V call is TRBV28, the J call TRBJ2-7; possible D gene TRBD1, 5 bases. Germline V gene data show CDR1 as MDHEN and CDR2 as SYDVKM. Trimming cost V 7 bases and J 6 bases, with 10 bases left between them. The CDR3 covers 11 residues. The CDR3 nucleotides are TGTGCCAGCATCGAAGGGGTCGAGCAGTACTTC. This sequence encodes CASIEGVEQYF.

The chain carries TRBV30 and TRBJ2-3; 10 bases map to TRBD1. The trim removed 1 base at V and 3 bases at J, leaving 4 bases unmatched. Looked up from germline, CDR1 is GTSNPN and CDR2 is SVGIG (reference sequence). This CDR3 is built from 15 residues. The chain's CDR3 is CAWSDPGQGTDTQYF. DNA for the CDR3: TGTGCCTGGAGTGATCCGGGACAGGGGACAGATACGCAGTATTTT.

This sequence joins TRBV19 and TRBJ2-6; D unclear. CDR3 length: 13 amino acids. Trimming removed 6 bases from V and 1 base from J, with 4 bases in between. Germline V CDR1 and CDR2: LNHDA, SQIVND (reference sequence). The CDR3 is CASSESGANVLTF. The CDR3 DNA is TGTGCCAGTAGCGAGTCTGGGGCCAACGTCCTGACTTTC.

The chain is built from TRBV6-4 and TRBJ2-1; D perhaps matches TRBD2 (6 bases). Trimming took 3 bases from V and 6 from J, leaving 12 bases between them. Germline CDR1 reads MRHNA; CDR2 reads SNTAGT. The CDR3 is 14 amino acids. The CDR3 region is CASSETGLSNEQFF. Here the CDR3 DNA reads TGTGCCAGCAGTGAAACGGGACTCAGCAATGAGCAGTTCTTC.

In DNA form, the CDR3 reads TGTGCCAGCCGGACTAGCGGACGAACCTACGAGCAGTACTTC. Residues: CASRTSGRTYEQYF. This chain joins TRBV6-5 and TRBJ2-7; 10 nucleotides align to TRBD2. The CDR3 is 14 residues long. J lost 2 bases, V lost 8 bases, and 6 bases had no gene match. Germline V gene sequence: CDR1 MNHEY, CDR2 SVGAGI.

This clone was counted between two and nine times. The chain couples TRBV10-3 to TRBJ2-5; TRBD1 aligns across 11 bases. This CDR3 is built from 15 residues. V lost 5 bases to trimming and J lost 4 bases; unmatched junction nucleotides: 6. Germline lookup yields CDR1 ENHRY and CDR2 SYGVKD. The CDR3 loop is CAISTRTGGVETQYF. The CDR3, as DNA: TGTGCCATCAGTACAAGGACAGGGGGCGTAGAGACCCAGTACTTC.

This rearrangement joins TRBV27 to TRBJ2-1; D possibly corresponds to TRBD2 (6 bases). Germline assignment: CDR1 MNHEY and CDR2 SMNVEV (reference sequence). Trimming took 1 base from V and 9 from J, leaving 16 bases between them. CDR3 length equals 15 residues. The CDR3 reads CASSLFASVQGEQFF. CDR3 in DNA: TGTGCCAGCAGTTTATTCGCTAGCGTCCAGGGTGAGCAGTTCTTC.

V usage is TRBV27 and J usage is TRBJ1-4; D is uncertain. CDR3 length equals 14 residues. Germline CDR1 is MNHEY and CDR2 is SMNVEV (reference sequence). V dropped 3 bases and J dropped 4 bases, with 9 bases sitting between them. The chain's CDR3 is CASSLGGYNEKLFF. The CDR3 DNA is TGTGCCAGCAGTTTGGGAGGATATAATGAAAAACTGTTTTTT.

In this sample, this clone turned up a few times. This sequence joins TRBV6-5 and TRBJ1-5; no firm D call. The CDR3 runs 15 residues. The V gene's germline CDR1 is MNHEY and CDR2 SVGAGI. Trimming left V 0 bases short and J 2 bases short, with 8 bases between. CDR3 loop: CASSYSTAGNQPQHF. CDR3 nucleotides: TGTGCCAGCAGTTACTCCACAGCGGGCAATCAGCCCCAGCATTTT.